Below, 9 T cell receptor beta chains from the same sample are listed, as sequenced in a study of beta chain features in type 1 diabetes. The investigators reverse transcribed all of the isolated RNA, so they sequenced expressed TCRB transcripts. Sequencing was performed with immunoSEQ multiplex PCR; in TCRdb, only in-frame clones are kept and a portion is missing. This sample yields 100,000 to 150,000 clones, of which about a sixth are seen a single time; approximately 2.2% belongs to the top ten. Study-level points and caveats: Shortening of TCRB CDR3s, moderate but significant, appeared in all four CD4+ subsets of Type 1 diabetes patients.

These receptors have no identified antigens. Input material: central memory CD4+ T cells from blood. The receptors derive from a man aged 25-40 years with type 1 diabetes.

In this sample, this clone turned up a few times. The J gene is TRBJ2-3, the V gene TRBV7-6; D is perhaps TRBD1 (6 bases). Germline lookup yields CDR1 SGHVS and CDR2 FNYEAQ. V was cut by 1 base and J by 4 bases, with 9 bases left in between. This CDR3 is 14 amino acids long. This CDR3 reads CASSLGGRADTQYF. The CDR3 nucleotides read TGTGCCAGCAGCTTAGGGGGGCGGGCAGATACGCAGTATTTT.

This clone was detected a few times. The V and J genes are TRBV7-9 and TRBJ2-3; 9 bases agree with TRBD2. From germline, CDR1 is SEHNR and CDR2 FQNEAQ (reference sequence). Trimming took 1 base from V and 2 from J; bases not matched to a gene: 7. CDR3 length equals 17 residues. The CDR3 is CASSLGASGVITDTQYF. CDR3 DNA: TGTGCCAGCAGCTTAGGGGCTAGCGGGGTGATCACAGATACGCAGTATTTT.

This clone was counted a few times. This chain connects TRBV9 to TRBJ2-3, with 8 positions matching TRBD2. Germline CDR1 reads SGDLS; CDR2 reads YYNGEE. This CDR3 is 14 amino acids long. V gave up 4 bases and J gave up 5 bases; unmatched junction bases: 6. The CDR3 DNA is TGTGCCAGCAGCCTTCGGGGGGGCCAAGATACGCAGTATTTT. Its protein is CASSLRGGQDTQYF.

The V and J genes are TRBV9 and TRBJ1-2; TRBD1 matches 7 bases. V lost 4 bases, J lost 4 bases, and 4 bases stayed unmatched. The CDR3 extends over 13 amino acids. Germline V lookup: CDR1 SGDLS, CDR2 YYNGEE. The CDR3 region is CASSSGDSYGYTF. For the CDR3, the DNA is TGTGCCAGCAGCTCTGGGGACAGCTATGGCTACACCTTC.

In its sample, this clone was seen a few times. The chain employs TRBV7-2 and TRBJ2-7; 7 bases agree with TRBD1. Per germline, CDR1 SGHTA and CDR2 FQGNSA. V shed 5 bases, J shed 5 bases, and the junction held 9 bases outside the gene matches. This CDR3 contains 14 residues. DNA of the CDR3: TGTGCCAGCAGCCCTTACAGACAGGGCGACGAGCAGTACTTC. This gives the protein CASSPYRQGDEQYF.

The V and J genes are TRBV28 and TRBJ2-5; D might be TRBD1 (7 bases). Germline CDR1 reads MDHEN; CDR2 reads SYDVKM. Trimming removed 10 bases at V and 5 bases at J, with 17 bases between. The CDR3 contains 13 residues. CDR3 residues: CATSGGGVETQYF. The DNA of the CDR3 is TGTGCCACCTCAGGGGGAGGAGTGGAGACCCAGTACTTC. The full variable domain, rest sourced from reference TRBV28 and TRBJ2-5, is DVKVTQSSRYLVKRTGEKVFLECVQDMDHENMFWYRQDPGLGLRLIYFSYDVKMKEKGDIPEGYSVSREKKERFSLILESASTNQTSMYLCATSGGGVETQYFGPGTRLLVL.

This chain connects TRBV4-3 to TRBJ1-2; no clear D gene. Looked up from germline, CDR1 is LGHNA and CDR2 is YSLEER. The CDR3 spans 15 residues. Trimming took 0 bases from V and 0 from J, leaving 8 bases between them. CDR3 amino acids: CASSQEAATNYGYTF. CDR3 coding DNA: TGCGCCAGCAGCCAAGAGGCGGCTACTAACTATGGCTACACCTTC.

J is TRBJ2-3 and V is TRBV29-1; D unresolved. Looked up from germline, CDR1 is SQVTM and CDR2 is ANQGSEA. CDR3 size: 13 residues. Trimming took off 3 bases at V and 2 bases at J, with 9 bases between the two ends. The CDR3 bases are TGCAGCGTTGACCCGGCCAACACAGATACGCAGTATTTT. It specifies CSVDPANTDTQYF.

Written as DNA, the CDR3 is TGTGCCAGCTCACCACCGACCGATACGCAGTATTTT. Translation: CASSPPTDTQYF. The V call is TRBV18, the J call TRBJ2-3; no reliable D call. Germline V gene data show CDR1 as KGHSH and CDR2 as LQKENI. CDR3 length: 12 residues. Trimming left V 0 bases short and J 6 bases short, with 4 bases between.